The 24 T cell receptor beta chains below were found in one sample sequenced in a study of blood T cell repertoires in COVID-19. Clones were sequenced by immunoSEQ multiplex PCR, and TCRdb holds only the in-frame ones, with some missing. The sample carries more than 65,000 clones, approximately 89% recorded once. Material: peripheral blood. These receptor sequences come from a human donor in a cohort sampled during active COVID-19.

The rearrangement joins TRBV6-6 to TRBJ1-2; D perhaps matches TRBD1 (6 bases). Germline values: CDR1 MNHNY, CDR2 SVGAGI (reference sequence). This CDR3 contains 13 residues. V was cut by 6 bases and J by 4 bases, with 12 bases left in between. The CDR3 protein is CASREQGSYGYTF. CDR3 DNA sequence: TGTGCCAGCAGGGAACAGGGATCCTATGGCTACACCTTC.

The chain couples TRBV5-4 to TRBJ1-2; unclear D gene. Germline V gene sequence: CDR1 SGHNT, CDR2 YYREEE (reference sequence). The CDR3 is 14 amino acids. Deletions cut 1 base from V and 3 bases from J, with 10 bases between. Here the CDR3 DNA reads TGTGCCAGCAGCTTGCGGTCCTCATACTATGGCTACACCTTC. It translates to CASSLRSSYYGYTF.

The chain links TRBV2 to TRBJ2-7, with TRBD1 as a possible D gene (6 bases). V was trimmed by 4 bases and J by 2 bases, leaving 9 bases between them. Germline CDR1 reads SNHLY; CDR2 reads FYNNEI. The CDR3 has 13 amino acids. CDR3 DNA: TGTGCCAGCAGTGCAGGGGCTCCCTACGAGCAGTACTTC. Translated, it gives CASSAGAPYEQYF. The full variable domain, with the rest looked up from reference TRBV2 and TRBJ2-7, is EPEVTQTPSHQVTQMGQEVILRCVPISNHLYFYWYRQILGQKVEFLVSFYNNEISEKSEIFDDQFSVERPDGSNFTLKIRSTKLEDSAMYFCASSAGAPYEQYFGPGTRLTVT.

The chain uses TRBV2 and TRBJ2-7; 11 bases match TRBD1. V gave up 6 bases and J gave up 4 bases; unmatched junction bases: 11. This CDR3 is built from 16 residues. Germline V gene data show CDR1 as SNHLY and CDR2 as FYNNEI. The CDR3 loop is CASSGRPGQGGYEQYF. In DNA, the CDR3 is TGTGCCAGCAGCGGTCGACCGGGACAGGGGGGGTACGAGCAGTACTTC.

This chain uses TRBV12-3 or TRBV12-4 with TRBJ1-2; D is unresolved. The V and J ends lost 4 bases and 4 bases respectively, with 10 bases between them. This CDR3 spans 13 amino acids. The CDR3 bases are TGTGCCAGCAGTTACACAACGTCCTATGGCTACACCTTC. It encodes CASSYTTSYGYTF.

The chain employs TRBV12-1 and TRBJ1-2. TRBV12-1 is shown as a pseudogene. The CDR3 has 16 amino acids. CDR3 DNA sequence: TGTGCCAGCAGCTTAATGGGTCGACCGGGGTATTATGGCTACACCTTC. Its protein product is CASSLMGRPGYYGYTF.

The V and J genes are TRBV29-1 and TRBJ2-7, with D perhaps TRBD2 (6 bases). In germline, CDR1 is SQVTM, CDR2 ANQGSEA. The CDR3 has 13 residues. V lost 6 bases, J lost 4 bases, and 16 bases lay in between. This chain's CDR3 is CSVLGGAKYEQYF. As DNA, the CDR3 is TGCAGCGTGCTCGGAGGGGCCAAGTACGAGCAGTACTTC.

This chain joins TRBV3-1 (or the pseudogene TRBV3-2) and TRBJ1-2, with 9 bases aligning to TRBD1. The CDR3 has 16 amino acids. From germline, CDR1 is LGHDT and CDR2 YNNKEL (reference sequence). Trimming removed 1 base from V and 4 bases from J; junction bases left unmatched: 7. The CDR3 DNA reads TGTGCCAGCAGCCAAGCGGGGACAGGGAGGGTCTATGGCTACACCTTC. Protein sequence: CASSQAGTGRVYGYTF.

The rearrangement joins TRBV28 to TRBJ2-7, with D uncertain. The V end lost 6 bases, the J end lost 6 bases, and 9 bases lay between the germline ends. Germline lookup yields CDR1 MDHEN and CDR2 SYDVKM. CDR3 length: 11 amino acids. The chain's CDR3 is CASRTYSEQYF. The DNA for the CDR3 is TGTGCCAGCAGGACTTATAGCGAGCAGTACTTC.

V usage is TRBV7-2 and J usage is TRBJ2-7; 7 bases fit TRBD1. Losses at the gene ends were 4 bases for V and 0 bases for J; bases not matched to a gene: 12. The CDR3 has 17 amino acids. The germline CDR1 and CDR2 sequences are SGHTA and FQGNSA. The CDR3 sequence is CASSSDRGQSTSYEQYF. CDR3 coding DNA: TGTGCCAGCAGCTCAGACCGGGGACAGTCCACCTCCTACGAGCAGTACTTC.

The chain carries TRBV18 and TRBJ1-6; weak D call: TRBD1 (5 bases). Trimming stripped 3 bases from V and 7 bases from J, with 10 bases between. In germline, CDR1 is KGHSH, CDR2 LQKENI. This CDR3 has 14 residues. The CDR3 DNA reads TGTGCCAGCTCACCGTCAGGGCCGAATTCACCCCTCCACTTT. Protein sequence: CASSPSGPNSPLHF.

This rearrangement joins TRBV20-1 to TRBJ1-2, with D maybe TRBD1 (6 bases). The CDR3 contains 11 residues. CDR1 and CDR2 from the germline V gene are DFQATT and SNEGSKA (reference sequence). Trimming removed 6 bases from V and 8 bases from J, with 13 bases in between. This CDR3 reads CSAPGTKGYTF. The CDR3 coding sequence is TGCAGTGCGCCCGGGACAAAGGGCTACACCTTC.

This clone was recorded once. J is TRBJ2-7 and V is TRBV2, with D unresolved. V was cut by 1 base and J by 3 bases, with 4 bases left in between. The CDR3 covers 12 residues. Looked up from germline, CDR1 is SNHLY and CDR2 is FYNNEI. CDR3 residues: CASSEVDYEQYF. The DNA of the CDR3 is TGTGCCAGCAGTGAAGTAGACTACGAGCAGTACTTC.

The rearrangement uses TRBV5-6 and TRBJ1-2, with D uncertain. Germline V gene lookup returns CDR1 SGHDT and CDR2 YYEEEE. Trimming shortened V by 4 bases and J by 1 base, and 5 bases separated the two germline ends. The CDR3 spans 12 residues. The CDR3 spells CASSRSNYGYTF. The DNA of the CDR3 is TGTGCCAGCAGCCGCAGTAACTATGGCTACACCTTC.

As for this clone: A single base separates this from a much larger clone, so it may be a read error. J is TRBJ2-7 and V is TRBV7-2; 7 nucleotides line up with TRBD1. This CDR3 is 13 amino acids long. The V gene end was trimmed by 4 bases and the J gene end by 2 bases; junction bases not matched to a gene: 2. Germline CDR1 is SGHTA and CDR2 is FQGNSA. In DNA form, the CDR3 reads TGTACCAGCAGCTGGGGGACAGCCTACGAGCAGTACTTC. Translated, it gives CTSSWGTAYEQYF.

The chain combines TRBV19 with TRBJ1-4, with 7 bases identical to TRBD1. The trim removed 3 bases at V and 0 bases at J, leaving 7 bases unmatched. The length of the CDR3 is 17 residues. Germline assignment: CDR1 LNHDA and CDR2 SQIVND (reference sequence). The CDR3 reads CASSIRGTDATNEKLFF. As DNA, the CDR3 is TGTGCCAGTAGTATTAGAGGGACAGACGCAACTAATGAAAAACTGTTTTTT.

There are a few counts of this clone. The chain couples TRBV27 to TRBJ1-6; D is possibly TRBD1 (6 bases). Trimming took off 0 bases at V and 3 bases at J, with 6 bases between the two ends. The germline V gene encodes CDR1 MNHEY and CDR2 SMNVEV (reference sequence). CDR3 length: 15 residues. DNA for the CDR3: TGTGCCAGCAGTTTATCGGGACACTATAATTCACCCCTCCACTTT. It codes for CASSLSGHYNSPLHF.

This clone came up once. The gene calls are TRBV6-5 and TRBJ1-2; D is unresolved. Germline V gives CDR1 MNHEY, CDR2 SVGAGI. Trimming pared 0 bases from V and 6 bases from J, leaving 11 bases between. The CDR3 totals 14 residues. The CDR3 reads CASSYSVSFDGYTF. For the CDR3, the DNA is TGTGCCAGCAGTTACTCGGTTAGTTTCGATGGCTACACCTTC.

The J gene is TRBJ2-5, the V gene TRBV19, with 9 positions matching TRBD1. Germline values: CDR1 LNHDA, CDR2 SQIVND (reference sequence). The ends lost 6 bases at V and 5 bases at J; junction bases unmatched: 7. The CDR3 is 14 residues long. CDR3 in amino acids: CASSPGDRAETQYF. In DNA, the CDR3 is TGTGCCAGTAGCCCAGGGGACAGGGCCGAGACCCAGTACTTC.

This sequence joins TRBV18 and TRBJ1-6, with TRBD1 identical over 11 bases. This CDR3 has 16 residues. CDR1 and CDR2 from the germline V gene are KGHSH and LQKENI. V lost 3 bases and J lost 7; bases outside the gene matches: 5. The CDR3 region is CASSPWTGGENSPLHF. The CDR3 bases are TGTGCCAGCTCACCCTGGACAGGGGGCGAGAATTCACCCCTCCACTTT.

The rearrangement uses TRBV11-2 and TRBJ2-1, with 9 bases lining up with TRBD1. Trimming took 4 bases from V and 3 from J; bases not matched to a gene: 7. The CDR3 totals 16 residues. The germline V gene has CDR1 SGHAT and CDR2 FQNNGV. The CDR3 coding sequence is TGTGCCAGCAGCTCCCTTAGGGACAGGGACTACAATGAGCAGTTCTTC. It is translated as CASSSLRDRDYNEQFF.

The rearrangement links TRBV28 to TRBJ1-2, with TRBD1 matching over 9 bases. Germline V CDR1 and CDR2: MDHEN, SYDVKM. The length of the CDR3 is 14 residues. With V trimmed by 6 bases and J by 7 bases, 9 bases remained unmatched. The CDR3 protein is CASSQGDRDSGYTF. The CDR3 DNA follows: TGTGCCAGCAGCCAAGGGGACAGGGATAGTGGCTACACCTTC.

This clone appeared once. The chain recombines TRBV4-1 with TRBJ1-3, with D unclear. Germline V gene lookup returns CDR1 MGHRA and CDR2 YSYEKL. The CDR3 runs to 17 residues. V dropped 0 bases and J dropped 0 bases, with 12 bases sitting between them. DNA for the CDR3: TGCGCCAGCAGCCAAGATCCGGGGATCCTCTCTGGAAACACCATATATTTT. This codes for CASSQDPGILSGNTIYF.

The rearrangement uses TRBV27 and TRBJ2-7, with D possibly being TRBD2 (6 bases). Germline V gene data show CDR1 as MNHEY and CDR2 as SMNVEV (reference sequence). The CDR3 covers 16 residues. The V gene lost 6 bases and the J gene lost 2 bases, with 20 bases spanning the gap. The CDR3 loop is CASSPRAGGPPYEQYF. CDR3 nucleotide sequence: TGTGCCAGCAGCCCAAGGGCCGGAGGGCCACCCTACGAGCAGTACTTC.